Below, 25 T cell receptor beta chains from the same sample are listed, as sequenced in a study of regulatory T cells in long-lasting Graves disease. Sample time point: persistent/refractory GD, antithyroid drugs over 5 years with positive TRAb. PBMC RNA was the source of the TCR library. HTBI primers from iRepertoire and Arm-PCR of CDR3 regions yielded the TCR beta libraries. MiXCR, run by TCRdb on the multiplex PCR reads, gives a single entry per CDR3 protein. Here the sample spans 400,000 to 500,000 distinct CDR3 sequences, around 20% being singletons. Material: peripheral blood mononuclear cells (PBMCs), obtained when the disease was refractory, from a patient treated with antithyroid drugs. The receptors come from a female donor with Graves disease.

This clonotype was picked up many times. J is TRBJ1-3 and V is TRBV12-3 or TRBV12-4, with D unresolved. Trimming stripped 3 bases from V and 0 bases from J, with 6 bases between. The CDR3 totals 14 residues. DNA of the CDR3: TGTGCCAGCAGTTTGAGCGCCTCTGGAAACACCATATATTTT. It is translated as CASSLSASGNTIYF.

This clonotype was found once. The chain joins TRBV6-5 to TRBJ1-1; D is undetermined. This CDR3 contains 17 residues. V was shortened by 2 bases and J by 1 base, with 17 bases between the two germline ends. Looked up from germline, CDR1 is MNHEY and CDR2 is SVGAGI. The CDR3 sequence is CASSYRVGGRQNTEAFF. DNA of the CDR3: TGTGCCAGCAGTTACAGGGTGGGTGGCAGGCAGAACACTGAAGCTTTCTTT.

This clonotype has just a few counts. The genes are TRBV6-1 and TRBJ1-4, with 8 bases lining up with TRBD1. Germline assignment: CDR1 MNHNS and CDR2 SASEGT. V shed 6 bases and J 8 bases; nucleotides not matched to a gene: 8. This CDR3 contains 14 residues. CDR3 coding DNA: TGTGCCAGCAGGAGGACAGGGTGGGCAGAAAAACTGTTTTTT. Residues: CASRRTGWAEKLFF.

This clonotype was counted a few times. This chain connects TRBV12-3 or TRBV12-4 to TRBJ2-1, with 10 bases matching TRBD2. Trimming removed 2 bases from V and 11 bases from J; junction bases left unmatched: 3. The CDR3 sequence is 13 residues long. CDR3 sequence: CASSLSLAGKQFF. CDR3 nucleotides: TGTGCCAGCAGTTTATCACTAGCGGGGAAGCAGTTCTTC.

V and J are TRBV3-1 and TRBJ1-2; D uncertain. V lost 0 bases to trimming and J lost 4 bases, with 9 bases between them. The CDR3 extends over 14 amino acids. Germline V gene lookup returns CDR1 LGHDT and CDR2 YNNKEL (reference sequence). Here the CDR3 reads CASSQEGTSYGYTF. The CDR3 nucleotides are TGTGCCAGCAGCCAAGAGGGTACCTCCTATGGCTACACCTTC.

This clonotype was picked up many times. This rearrangement joins TRBV2 to TRBJ2-7; TRBD1 or TRBD2 may be the D gene (5 bases each). Germline lookup yields CDR1 SNHLY and CDR2 FYNNEI. Trimming pared 9 bases from V and 5 bases from J, leaving 20 bases between. This CDR3 contains 14 residues. The CDR3 DNA follows: TGTGCCAGTTTAATAGGGATGGGGACCCACGAGCAGTACTTC. It specifies CASLIGMGTHEQYF. The complete variable domain, with remaining parts taken from reference TRBV2 and TRBJ2-7, reads EPEVTQTPSHQVTQMGQEVILRCVPISNHLYFYWYRQILGQKVEFLVSFYNNEISEKSEIFDDQFSVERPDGSNFTLKIRSTKLEDSAMYFCASLIGMGTHEQYFGPGTRLTVT.

This clonotype was seen repeatedly, ten times or more. The rearrangement links TRBV15 to TRBJ2-5; D is possibly TRBD1 (6 bases). V lost 6 bases and J 5 bases, leaving 13 bases between the germline ends. This CDR3 has 13 amino acids. Per germline, CDR1 LNHNV and CDR2 YYDKDF (reference sequence). In DNA, the CDR3 is TGTGCCACCAGTCGGGACAAAGGGGAGACCCAGTACTTC. Its protein product is CATSRDKGETQYF. The full variable domain, in which reference TRBV15 and TRBJ2-5 provide the parts outside the CDR3, is DAMVIQNPRYQVTQFGKPVTLSCSQTLNHNVMYWYQQKSSQAPKLLFHYYDKDFNNEADTPDNFQSRRPNTSFCFLDIRSPGLGDTAMYLCATSRDKGETQYFGPGTRLLVL.

This clonotype was observed many times. This chain joins TRBV28 and TRBJ2-7; TRBD2 aligns across 7 bases. V shed 6 bases and J 3 bases; nucleotides not matched to a gene: 11. The CDR3 covers 15 residues. Germline V CDR1 and CDR2: MDHEN, SYDVKM. The CDR3 sequence is CASRGGWATGYEQYF. CDR3 nucleotides: TGTGCCAGCAGGGGGGGGTGGGCGACCGGCTACGAGCAGTACTTC.

The gene calls are TRBV30 and TRBJ1-5; TRBD1 matches 7 bases. Germline V lookup: CDR1 GTSNPN, CDR2 SVGIG (reference sequence). V lost 2 bases to trimming and J lost 7 bases; unmatched junction nucleotides: 5. The CDR3 has 13 residues. CDR3 nucleotide sequence: TGTGCCTGGAGTTCGACAGGGACCCAGCCCCAGCATTTT. Translation gives CAWSSTGTQPQHF.

The genes are TRBV28 and TRBJ2-5, with D unresolved. V lost 6 bases and J 1 base, leaving 12 bases between the germline ends. The CDR3 is 14 amino acids. Looked up from germline, CDR1 is MDHEN and CDR2 is SYDVKM. The CDR3 nucleotides read TGTGCCAGCAGCCCTCCGCCGTTCCAAGAGACCCAGTACTTC. Its protein product is CASSPPPFQETQYF.

This chain links TRBV19 with TRBJ2-7; D assignment may be TRBD1 or TRBD2 (5 bases each). This CDR3 is built from 13 residues. Per the germline V gene, CDR1 is LNHDA and CDR2 is SQIVND (reference sequence). V gave up 5 bases and J gave up 6 bases, with 14 bases separating them. CDR3 sequence: CASSPTPGSEQYF. The CDR3 DNA follows: TGTGCCAGTAGTCCGACTCCAGGGAGCGAGCAGTACTTC.

This clonotype was seen at least ten times. V gene TRBV6-1 combines with J gene TRBJ2-7; the D is unclear. Trimming pared 7 bases from V and 4 bases from J, leaving 14 bases between. Germline V gene sequence: CDR1 MNHNS, CDR2 SASEGT. The CDR3 sequence is 13 residues long. The CDR3 nucleotides are TGTGCCAGCACCGAGAACTCAGTGTACGAGCAGTACTTC. This sequence encodes CASTENSVYEQYF.

At least ten counts were recorded for this clonotype. The chain joins TRBV9 to TRBJ2-7, with D unclear. Germline CDR1 SGDLS, CDR2 YYNGEE. This CDR3 contains 14 residues. The V end lost 3 bases, the J end lost 2 bases, and 12 bases lay between the germline ends. The CDR3 bases are TGTGCCAGCAGCGAGGCGGTTACGCCCTACGAGCAGTACTTC. Translating gives CASSEAVTPYEQYF.

This clonotype appeared many times. This chain links TRBV12-5 with TRBJ1-2; no clear D. CDR3 length: 11 amino acids. CDR1 is LGHNT and CDR2 is FRNRAP in the germline V gene. Trimming took 4 bases from V and 6 from J, leaving 6 bases between them. CDR3 coding DNA: TGTGCTAGTGGTTCACAAAATGGCTACACCTTC. Its translation: CASGSQNGYTF.

This clonotype was seen many times. The V gene is TRBV20-1, the J gene TRBJ2-4, with 11 bases lining up with TRBD2. This CDR3 has 11 amino acids. CDR1 is DFQATT and CDR2 is SNEGSKA in the germline V gene (reference sequence). The CDR3 protein is CRGTSGNIQYF. In nucleotides, the CDR3 is TGCAGAGGGACTAGCGGAAACATTCAGTACTTC.

Only one count was recorded for this clonotype. The chain employs TRBV29-1 and TRBJ1-1, with D possibly being TRBD1 (5 bases). This CDR3 is built from 14 residues. The V gene's germline CDR1 is SQVTM and CDR2 ANQGSEA. Between the trimmed V and J ends, which lost 4 bases and 2 bases, there was a span of 14 bases. CDR3 DNA: TGCAGCGTTGTCCTCCTGACAGCCAACACTGAAGCTTTCTTT. As protein: CSVVLLTANTEAFF.

This clonotype was seen many times. The genes are TRBV7-9 and TRBJ2-5, with 7 bases matching TRBD2. J lost 1 base, V lost 5 bases, and 16 bases had no gene match. The CDR3 totals 18 residues. CDR1 is SEHNR and CDR2 is FQNEAQ in the germline V gene (reference sequence). As DNA, the CDR3 is TGTGCCAGCAGCCATATCCAGACTCGCGGGAGTTTCCAAGAGACCCAGTACTTC. It encodes CASSHIQTRGSFQETQYF.

The rearrangement joins TRBV24-1 to TRBJ1-2; D ambiguous. The CDR3 has 14 residues. V was trimmed by 3 bases and J by 7 bases, leaving 14 bases between them. CDR1 is KGHDR, CDR2 SFDVKD, per germline. CDR3 in amino acids: CATSDADTHFGYTF. CDR3 bases: TGTGCCACCAGTGATGCAGACACTCATTTTGGCTACACCTTC.

This clonotype was recorded at least ten times. The V and J genes are TRBV2 and TRBJ1-5; D is ambiguous. The germline V gene encodes CDR1 SNHLY and CDR2 FYNNEI. V was shortened by 4 bases and J by 10 bases, with 14 bases between the two germline ends. The CDR3 extends over 13 amino acids. This CDR3 reads CASSASSGNPQHF. The CDR3 region has the DNA TGTGCCAGCAGTGCTTCCTCGGGGAACCCCCAGCATTTT. Drawing the rest from reference TRBV2 and TRBJ1-5, the complete variable domain is EPEVTQTPSHQVTQMGQEVILRCVPISNHLYFYWYRQILGQKVEFLVSFYNNEISEKSEIFDDQFSVERPDGSNFTLKIRSTKLEDSAMYFCASSASSGNPQHFGDGTRLSIL.

This clonotype was seen only a few times. This chain joins TRBV7-2 and TRBJ1-1; D call uncertain. The germline gives CDR1 SGHTA, CDR2 FQGNSA. V was pared by 5 bases and J by 4 bases, with 14 bases between. The CDR3 sequence is 14 residues long. This CDR3 is CASSLLVGSTEAFF. CDR3 nucleotides: TGTGCCAGCAGCCTCCTCGTAGGGAGCACTGAAGCTTTCTTT.

The V gene is TRBV5-1, the J gene TRBJ2-7; TRBD2 agrees at 8 bases. Germline V gives CDR1 SGHRS, CDR2 YFSETQ. The CDR3 is made up of 16 amino acids. V trimming: 4 bases; J trimming: 4 bases; junction bases outside the gene matches: 13. CDR3 DNA sequence: TGCGCCAGCAGCCTTCGCTCCGGGAGGGCCCCATACGAGCAGTACTTC. Translating gives CASSLRSGRAPYEQYF. Complete variable domain (other parts from reference TRBV5-1 and TRBJ2-7): KAGVTQTPRYLIKTRGQQVTLSCSPISGHRSVSWYQQTPGQGLQFLFEYFSETQRNKGNFPGRFSGRQFSNSRSEMNVSTLELGDSALYLCASSLRSGRAPYEQYFGPGTRLTVT.

This clonotype showed up just a few times. The V and J genes are TRBV5-1 and TRBJ2-7; 7 nucleotides agree with TRBD2. This CDR3 spans 18 amino acids. CDR1 is SGHRS, CDR2 YFSETQ, per germline. Losses at the gene ends were 1 base for V and 3 bases for J; bases not matched to a gene: 16. CDR3 loop: CASSLSPQRDFQFYEQYF. The CDR3 DNA is TGCGCCAGCAGCTTGTCTCCTCAGCGGGACTTCCAGTTCTACGAGCAGTACTTC.

This clonotype was seen at least ten times. The CDR3 DNA sequence: TGTGCCAGCAGGGCACATGGGACGGAGTACTACGAGCAGTACTTC. This gives the protein CASRAHGTEYYEQYF. J is TRBJ2-7 and V is TRBV6-1; TRBD1 or TRBD2 may be the D gene (5 bases each). The CDR3 runs 15 residues. V dropped 6 bases and J dropped 3 bases, with 18 bases sitting between them. Germline V gives CDR1 MNHNS, CDR2 SASEGT.

This clonotype was seen many times. The rearrangement joins TRBV3-1 to TRBJ2-5; perhaps D is TRBD1 or TRBD2 (5 bases each). V was clipped by 4 bases and J by 3 bases, with 24 bases between them. This CDR3 region has 18 residues. In germline, CDR1 is LGHDT, CDR2 YNNKEL (reference sequence). CDR3 in amino acids: CASSPEMAGTSLEETQYF. CDR3 nucleotides: TGTGCCAGCAGCCCCGAAATGGCAGGGACGAGTCTTGAAGAGACCCAGTACTTC.

The J gene is TRBJ2-7, the V gene TRBV10-3; 12 bases are shared with TRBD2. Trimming took 8 bases from V and 2 from J; bases not matched to a gene: 4. Germline V gives CDR1 ENHRY, CDR2 SYGVKD. The CDR3 extends over 14 amino acids. CDR3: CAIRRLAGAYEQYF. The CDR3 nucleotides read TGTGCCATCCGAAGACTAGCGGGAGCCTACGAGCAGTACTTC.